The present TCR beta chain was sequenced within a study of CD8+ T cells in alopecia areata. Turning to the study itself: Dosing spanned 6 to 18 months on tofacitinib, then 6 months off drug.

In its sample, this clone was seen a few times. RNA, once extracted, was reverse transcribed into cDNA for use as the sequencing template. Measured with immunoSEQ multiplex PCR; TCRdb has only the in-frame clones, and not every one. The table records some 200,000 clones, under 60% of them present only once. V was trimmed by 0 bases and J by 3 bases, leaving 1 base between them. The CDR3 runs to 12 residues. Germline CDR1 SGHTA, CDR2 FQGNSA. As to treatment: oral pan-JAK inhibitor, 5-10 mg twice daily. The source material was CD4+ T cells sorted from blood, sampled at week 4, from a patient treated with tofacitinib. The sequence was collected from a human donor with alopecia areata. This rearrangement joins TRBV7-2 to TRBJ2-3; D uncertain. The CDR3 sequence: CASSLATDTQYF. In DNA, the CDR3 is TGTGCCAGCAGCTTAGCGACAGATACGCAGTATTTT. Looking up the rest from reference TRBV7-2 and TRBJ2-3 gives the full variable domain: GAGVSQSPSNKVTEKGKDVELRCDPISGHTALYWYRQSLGQGLEFLIYFQGNSAPDKSGLPSDRFSAERTGGSVSTLTIQRTQQEDSAVYLCASSLATDTQYFGPGTRLTVL.